Listed below are T cell receptor beta chains from one sample, sequenced in a study of OX40 agonist ivuxolimab in advanced cancers. Measured with immunoSEQ multiplex PCR; TCRdb has only the in-frame clones, and not every one. This table has tens of thousands of clones, roughly 94% appearing once. The sample was CD4+ or CD8+ T cells sorted from blood, taken in a trial of the OX40 agonist ivuxolimab. All receptors derive from an adult with an advanced solid tumor such as melanoma, head and neck, liver or kidney cancer. CDR3s include the opening cysteine and the closing phenylalanine or tryptophan. The order of the fields is clone size, V gene, J gene, D gene, CDR3 protein, CDR3 DNA. D genes are given only for firm matches. Clone size is not always given. Where it is, it says once, few, many or a class for expanded clones.

NA	TRBV30	TRBJ1-5	NA	CAWSPTVGYSNQPQHF	TGTGCCTGGAGTCCGACTGTAGGTTATAGCAATCAGCCCCAGCATTTT
NA	TRBV27	TRBJ1-5	NA	CASSREGWNQPQHF	TGTGCCAGCAGCCGGGAGGGCTGGAATCAGCCCCAGCATTTT
NA	TRBV28	TRBJ2-1	TRBD2	CASSFRGGPYNEQFF	TGTGCCAGCAGTTTCCGCGGGGGGCCTTACAATGAGCAGTTCTTC
NA	TRBV18	TRBJ2-6	NA	CASSETSSGANVLTF	TGTGCCAGCTCAGAAACTAGTAGCGGGGCCAACGTCCTGACTTTC
NA	TRBV28	TRBJ2-1	NA	CASRALLGLNEQFF	TGTGCCAGCAGAGCCCTCTTGGGACTTAATGAGCAGTTCTTC
NA	TRBV10-2	TRBJ2-3	NA	CASSEGVTDTQYF	TGCGCCAGCAGTGAGGGGGTAACAGATACGCAGTATTTT
NA	TRBV6-5	TRBJ2-7	NA	CASSPRTASSYEQYF	TGTGCCAGCAGCCCCAGGACGGCAAGCTCCTACGAGCAGTACTTC
NA	TRBV7-9	TRBJ2-4	NA	CASSNRDGEVKNIQYF	TGTGCCAGCAGCAACCGGGACGGGGAAGTAAAAAACATTCAGTACTTC
NA	TRBV5-4	TRBJ2-5	NA	CASSLANTQETQYF	TGTGCCAGCAGCTTGGCCAACACTCAAGAGACCCAGTACTTC
NA	TRBV5-6	TRBJ2-1	TRBD2	CASSPTGGGSYNEQFF	TGTGCCAGCAGCCCGACGGGGGGTGGCTCCTACAATGAGCAGTTCTTC
NA	TRBV7-2	TRBJ2-7	NA	CASSLEGGRTYEQYF	TGTGCCAGCAGCTTAGAGGGGGGCCGCACCTACGAGCAGTACTTC
once	TRBV7-3	TRBJ2-7	TRBD1	CASSSRQGEDYEQYF	TGTGCCAGCAGCTCGAGACAGGGGGAGGACTACGAGCAGTACTTC
once	TRBV6-1	TRBJ2-7	NA	CASSGGDEQYF	TGTGCCAGCAGTGGGGGGGACGAGCAGTACTTC
NA	TRBV5-1	TRBJ2-7	NA	CASSPRLAGRNYEQYF	TGCGCCAGCTCCCCCAGGCTAGCAGGGCGTAACTACGAGCAGTACTTC
NA	TRBV2	TRBJ2-2	NA	CASSDAPFTGELFF	TGTGCCAGCAGTGACGCCCCATTCACCGGGGAGCTGTTTTTT
once	TRBV7-9	TRBJ1-1	NA	CASSLVSSNTEAFF	TGTGCCAGCAGCTTAGTTTCGTCCAACACTGAAGCTTTCTTT
once	TRBV4-2	TRBJ2-3	NA	CASGRFTHTDTQYF	TGTGCCAGCGGGAGATTCACACACACAGATACGCAGTATTTT
NA	TRBV7-6	TRBJ2-1	TRBD2	CASSYLAGNEQFF	TGTGCCAGCAGCTATCTAGCGGGCAATGAGCAGTTCTTC
NA	TRBV9	TRBJ2-2	TRBD1	CASSANRDRESRELFF	TGTGCCAGCAGCGCTAACCGGGACAGAGAATCCCGGGAGCTGTTTTTT
NA	TRBV6-5	TRBJ2-1	TRBD2	CASSHGTSAVNEQFF	TGTGCCAGCAGTCACGGGACTAGCGCCGTCAATGAGCAGTTCTTC
NA	TRBV6-5	TRBJ2-7	NA	CASRPIVGGYEQYF	TGTGCCAGCAGGCCAATCGTGGGAGGCTACGAGCAGTACTTC
NA	TRBV7-9	TRBJ2-2	NA	CASSLANGQATGELFF	TGTGCCAGCAGCTTAGCCAATGGTCAGGCTACCGGGGAGCTGTTTTTT
NA	TRBV5-4	TRBJ2-1	TRBD2	CASSPLAGEGNEQFF	TGTGCCAGCAGCCCCCTAGCGGGAGAGGGCAATGAGCAGTTCTTC